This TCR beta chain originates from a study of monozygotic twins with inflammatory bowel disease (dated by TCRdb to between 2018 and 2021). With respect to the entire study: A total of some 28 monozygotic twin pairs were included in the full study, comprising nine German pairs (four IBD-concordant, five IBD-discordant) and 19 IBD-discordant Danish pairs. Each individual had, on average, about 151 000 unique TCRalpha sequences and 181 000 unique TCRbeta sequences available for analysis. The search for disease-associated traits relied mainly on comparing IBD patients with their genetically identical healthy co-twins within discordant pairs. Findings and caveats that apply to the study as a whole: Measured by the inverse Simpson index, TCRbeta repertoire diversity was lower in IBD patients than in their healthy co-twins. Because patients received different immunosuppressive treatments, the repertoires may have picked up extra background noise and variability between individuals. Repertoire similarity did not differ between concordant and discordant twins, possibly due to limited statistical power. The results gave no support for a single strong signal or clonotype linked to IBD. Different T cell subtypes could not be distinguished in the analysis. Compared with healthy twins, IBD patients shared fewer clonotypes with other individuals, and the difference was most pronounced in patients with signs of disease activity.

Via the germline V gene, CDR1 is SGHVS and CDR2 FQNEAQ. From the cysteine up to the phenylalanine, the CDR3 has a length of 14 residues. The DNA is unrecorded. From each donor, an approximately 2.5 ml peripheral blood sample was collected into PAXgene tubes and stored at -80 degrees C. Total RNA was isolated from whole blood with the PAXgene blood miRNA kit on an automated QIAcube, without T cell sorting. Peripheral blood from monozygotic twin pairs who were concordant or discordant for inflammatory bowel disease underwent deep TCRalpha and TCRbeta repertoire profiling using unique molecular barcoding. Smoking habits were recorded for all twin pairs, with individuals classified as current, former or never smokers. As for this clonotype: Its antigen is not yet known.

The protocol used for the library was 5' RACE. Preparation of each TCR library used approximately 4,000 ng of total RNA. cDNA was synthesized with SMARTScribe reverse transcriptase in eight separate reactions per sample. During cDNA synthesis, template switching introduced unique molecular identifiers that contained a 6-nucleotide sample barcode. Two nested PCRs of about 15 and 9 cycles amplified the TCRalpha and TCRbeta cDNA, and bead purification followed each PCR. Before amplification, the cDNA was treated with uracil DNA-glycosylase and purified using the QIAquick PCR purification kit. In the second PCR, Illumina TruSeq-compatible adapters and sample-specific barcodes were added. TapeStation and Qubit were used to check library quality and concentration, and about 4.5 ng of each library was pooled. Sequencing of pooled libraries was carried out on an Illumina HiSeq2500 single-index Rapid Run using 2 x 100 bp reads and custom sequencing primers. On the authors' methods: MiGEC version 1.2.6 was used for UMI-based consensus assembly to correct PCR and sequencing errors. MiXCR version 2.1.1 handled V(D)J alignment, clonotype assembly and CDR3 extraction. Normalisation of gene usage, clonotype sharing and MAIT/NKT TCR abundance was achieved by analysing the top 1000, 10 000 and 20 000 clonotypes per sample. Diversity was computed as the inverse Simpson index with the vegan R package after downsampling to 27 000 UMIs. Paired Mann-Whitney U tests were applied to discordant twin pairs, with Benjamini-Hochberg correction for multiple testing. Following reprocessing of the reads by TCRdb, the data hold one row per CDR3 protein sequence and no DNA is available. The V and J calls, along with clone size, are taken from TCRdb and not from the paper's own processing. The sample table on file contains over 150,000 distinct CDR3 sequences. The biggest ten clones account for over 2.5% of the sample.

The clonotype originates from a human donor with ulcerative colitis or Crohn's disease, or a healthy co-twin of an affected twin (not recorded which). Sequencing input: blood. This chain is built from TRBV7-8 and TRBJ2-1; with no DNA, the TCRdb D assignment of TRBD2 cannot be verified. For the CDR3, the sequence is CASSSRGTRNEQFF.